This passage covers 17 T cell receptor beta chains from one sample sequenced in a study of shared clonotypes between healthy human individuals. Assay: immunoSEQ multiplex PCR; the TCRdb copy retains only in-frame clones and omits some. The repertoire holds around 2,000,000 clones, with 90% to 95% as singletons. Selected positively for CCR7 and CD45RO-negative, naive CD8 cells excluded terminally differentiated effector memory CD45RA+ cells. The sample comprised naive CD8+ T cells from PBMCs. The receptors were sampled from a young man in good health. Some clones in this sample may be carry-over from other donors' samples.

This clone came up once. V is TRBV30 and J is TRBJ2-1, with TRBD1 matching over 9 bases. V dropped 6 bases and J dropped 4; count of bases not matched to a gene: 22. CDR1 GTSNPN and CDR2 SVGIG come from the germline V gene (reference sequence). This CDR3 region has 19 residues. The CDR3 DNA reads as TGTGCCTGTCCCGGGACAGGGAGCCGGCCCTACCACCTTTACAATGAGCAGTTCTTC. This encodes CACPGTGSRPYHLYNEQFF.

This clone was detected once. The DNA of the CDR3 is TGTGCCAGCAGCTTGGGCAGCCGAGAGGGCTACACCTTC. The encoded protein is CASSLGSREGYTF. This sequence joins TRBV11-3 and TRBJ1-2; D is unresolved. The CDR3 contains 13 residues. Looked up from germline, CDR1 is SGHNT and CDR2 is YENEEA. V was trimmed by 3 bases and J by 8 bases, leaving 13 bases between them.

This clone showed up just once. Other DNA sequences of this sample code for an identical CDR3. The chain joins TRBV6-5 to TRBJ2-6; D is perhaps TRBD2 (6 bases). Looked up from germline, CDR1 is MNHEY and CDR2 is SVGAGI. The CDR3 consists of 15 residues. The ends were cut back, 2 bases at V and 2 bases at J, with 7 bases in the middle. CDR3 protein: CASSYGGTGANVLTF. Here the CDR3 DNA reads TGTGCCAGCAGTTACGGGGGGACTGGGGCCAACGTCCTGACTTTC.

The chain has TRBV27 and TRBJ1-5, with TRBD1 matching 7 bases. The J segment lost 2 bases and the V segment lost 5 bases, leaving 6 bases of the junction unmatched. CDR1 MNHEY and CDR2 SMNVEV come from the germline V gene (reference sequence). The CDR3 extends over 15 amino acids. The CDR3 spells CASSRGRLGNQPQHF. CDR3 sequence (DNA): TGTGCCAGCAGTAGGGGGCGCCTCGGCAATCAGCCCCAGCATTTT.

The J gene is TRBJ1-5, the V gene TRBV9; D gene ambiguous. The CDR3 sequence is 15 residues long. The germline V and J ends were trimmed by 3 bases and 4 bases, with 14 bases remaining between them. CDR1 SGDLS and CDR2 YYNGEE come from the germline V gene. The CDR3 reads CASSGPAGENQPQHF. CDR3 DNA sequence: TGTGCCAGCAGCGGACCGGCGGGTGAGAATCAGCCCCAGCATTTT.

The rearrangement uses TRBV4-1 and TRBJ2-4, with D hard to call. V was trimmed by 2 bases and J by 1 base, leaving 9 bases between them. Germline lookup yields CDR1 MGHRA and CDR2 YSYEKL. The CDR3 runs 15 residues. The CDR3 region has the DNA TGCGCCAGCAGCCAACCGTCGCAGGCCAAAAACATTCAGTACTTC. Encoded protein: CASSQPSQAKNIQYF.

This clone was observed once. The chain links TRBV29-1 to TRBJ2-1, with D possibly matching TRBD1 (6 bases). In germline, CDR1 is SQVTM, CDR2 ANQGSEA. Between the trimmed V and J ends, which lost 7 bases and 10 bases, there was a span of 11 bases. This CDR3 spans 10 amino acids. Here the CDR3 reads CSGQGHEQFF. The CDR3 nucleotides are TGCAGCGGGCAGGGGCACGAGCAGTTCTTC.

The chain couples TRBV27 to TRBJ1-2; D gene uncertain. The CDR3 loop spans 13 amino acids. The germline CDR1 and CDR2 sequences are MNHEY and SMNVEV (reference sequence). Trimming shortened V by 5 bases and J by 6 bases, and 13 bases separated the two germline ends. The CDR3 loop reads CASSLRQSDGYTF. In nucleotides, the CDR3 is TGTGCCAGCAGTCTTCGACAAAGCGATGGCTACACCTTC.

V usage is TRBV12-5 and J usage is TRBJ1-1, with D unresolved. V was pared by 7 bases and J by 4 bases, with 13 bases between. The CDR3 totals 13 residues. Per germline, CDR1 LGHNT and CDR2 FRNRAP. CDR3 in amino acids: CASVNNAGTEAFF. In DNA, the CDR3 is TGTGCTAGTGTGAATAACGCGGGCACTGAAGCTTTCTTT.

This chain joins TRBV28 and TRBJ1-2; D is undetermined. From germline, CDR1 is MDHEN and CDR2 SYDVKM. The V end was cut by 3 bases, the J end by 3 bases, with 14 bases between. The CDR3 totals 15 residues. CDR3 nucleotides: TGTGCCAGCAGTTTCGTCCCCGGCGCGGACTATGGCTACACCTTC. It is translated as CASSFVPGADYGYTF.

This clone was recorded a few times. V usage is TRBV23-1 and J usage is TRBJ1-1; D not certain. TRBV23-1 is an open reading frame, and its role is uncertain. With 0 bases removed from V and 0 bases from J, the gap between germline ends came to 8 bases. The CDR3 loop spans 15 amino acids. The DNA for the CDR3 is TGCGCCAGCAGTCAATCCAGGATCTTGAACACTGAAGCTTTCTTT. Amino acids: CASSQSRILNTEAFF.

The genes are TRBV7-9 and TRBJ1-4; 10 nucleotides align to TRBD1. V was pared by 5 bases and J by 6 bases, with 9 bases of the junction left unmatched. CDR3 size: 16 residues. Germline lookup yields CDR1 SEHNR and CDR2 FQNEAQ (reference sequence). The chain's CDR3 is CASSLRKGTGDEKLFF. CDR3 sequence (DNA): TGTGCCAGCAGCCTACGGAAGGGGACAGGGGATGAAAAACTGTTTTTT.

The chain uses TRBV19 and TRBJ1-5; D unclear. V was cut by 6 bases and J by 4 bases, with 7 bases left in between. CDR3 size: 12 residues. CDR1 and CDR2 from the germline V gene are LNHDA and SQIVND (reference sequence). The CDR3 sequence is CASRHWNQPQHF. CDR3 nucleotide sequence: TGTGCCAGTAGGCACTGGAATCAGCCCCAGCATTTT.

The CDR3 loop is CAISESGGHEQYF. CDR3 DNA sequence: TGTGCCATCAGTGAGTCGGGGGGCCACGAGCAGTACTTC. The gene calls are TRBV10-3 and TRBJ2-7; D possibly matches TRBD1 or TRBD2 (6 bases each). V was shortened by 0 bases and J by 5 bases, with 8 bases between the two germline ends. The germline V gene has CDR1 ENHRY and CDR2 SYGVKD. This CDR3 region has 13 residues.

For this clone: The sample carries other DNA sequences with the same CDR3. The rearrangement uses TRBV27 and TRBJ2-1; D assignment may be TRBD1 or TRBD2 (5 bases each). Germline loops: CDR1 MNHEY, CDR2 SMNVEV (reference sequence). There are 13 residues in the CDR3. V lost 2 bases and J lost 7, with 9 bases in between. CDR3 residues: CASSLGGLNEQFF. The CDR3 DNA sequence: TGTGCCAGCAGTTTAGGGGGATTGAATGAGCAGTTCTTC.

The chain combines TRBV7-9 with TRBJ1-2, with a weak D call TRBD1 (5 bases). Trimming took 5 bases from V and 8 from J, leaving 21 bases between them. The CDR3 runs to 15 residues. Germline-derived CDR1 and CDR2 are SEHNR and FQNEAQ (reference sequence). The CDR3 loop reads CASSPLAREGKGYTF. CDR3 DNA sequence: TGTGCCAGCAGCCCACTTGCGCGTGAGGGGAAGGGCTACACCTTC.

The chain employs TRBV7-9 and TRBJ2-3, with 8 bases that match TRBD2. V gave up 5 bases and J gave up 0 bases; unmatched junction bases: 7. Germline CDR1 and CDR2: SEHNR and FQNEAQ (reference sequence). The CDR3 is made up of 16 amino acids. The CDR3 loop is CASSTLAGNSTDTQYF. In nucleotides, the CDR3 is TGTGCCAGCAGCACCTTAGCGGGGAACAGCACAGATACGCAGTATTTT.